Shown below are 12 T cell receptor beta chains from a single sample sequenced in a study of blood T cell repertoires in COVID-19. Assay: immunoSEQ multiplex PCR; the TCRdb copy retains only in-frame clones and omits some. Counted here are over 150,000 clones, less than 95% occurring once; the ten biggest clones make up about 0.76%. Sequencing used peripheral blood. These receptors were taken from a man aged 25-45 years with COVID-19, enrolled during active disease.

V usage is TRBV19 and J usage is TRBJ2-1, with TRBD1 matching 9 bases. Germline CDR1 is LNHDA and CDR2 is SQIVND (reference sequence). CDR3 length: 16 amino acids. V lost 3 bases and J lost 4; bases outside the gene matches: 7. CDR3 nucleotide sequence: TGTGCCAGTAGTATTATTTGGGACAGGGCGTACAATGAGCAGTTCTTC. It translates to CASSIIWDRAYNEQFF.

Only a few counts were recorded for this clone. V is TRBV2 and J is TRBJ1-5; the D gene is possibly TRBD1 (5 bases). Germline V lookup: CDR1 SNHLY, CDR2 FYNNEI. Deletions cut 5 bases from V and 0 bases from J, with 11 bases between. CDR3 length: 15 amino acids. The CDR3 DNA is TGTGCCAGCAGTAGACAGCTTTATAGCAATCAGCCCCAGCATTTT. This encodes CASSRQLYSNQPQHF.

This clone has a single count. The CDR3 region is CASSPGRRTEAFF. CDR3 nucleotide sequence: TGTGCCAGCTCCCCAGGGCGGAGAACTGAAGCTTTCTTT. The V and J genes are TRBV5-4 and TRBJ1-1; TRBD1 might be the D (5 bases). The CDR3 contains 13 residues. V lost 7 bases and J 5 bases, leaving 15 bases between the germline ends. Germline V lookup: CDR1 SGHNT, CDR2 YYREEE (reference sequence).

The chain links TRBV7-9 to TRBJ2-7, with 7 bases that match TRBD1. The CDR3 is 12 residues long. J gave up 12 bases and V 0 bases, and 5 bases lay outside the gene matches. Germline CDR1 SEHNR, CDR2 FQNEAQ (reference sequence). DNA of the CDR3: TGTGCCAGCAGCTTAGCTGAGGGGGCGTTGTACTTC. This encodes CASSLAEGALYF.

This sequence joins TRBV3-1 (or the pseudogene TRBV3-2) and TRBJ2-5, with 10 bases aligning to TRBD2. This CDR3 spans 18 amino acids. CDR1 LGHDT and CDR2 YNNKEL come from the germline V gene (reference sequence). V was clipped by 3 bases and J by 2 bases; unmatched bases: 12. The CDR3: CASSHTGTSVGGQETQYF. The CDR3, as DNA: TGTGCCAGCAGCCATACCGGGACTAGCGTAGGAGGACAAGAGACCCAGTACTTC.

This clone was seen just once. V gene TRBV18 combines with J gene TRBJ2-5; D uncertain. Trimming left V 3 bases short and J 5 bases short, with 7 bases between. This CDR3 has 12 amino acids. Per germline, CDR1 KGHSH and CDR2 LQKENI. CDR3 residues: CASSPQRETQYF. In DNA form, the CDR3 reads TGTGCCAGCTCACCTCAACGGGAGACCCAGTACTTC.

V and J are TRBV6-5 and TRBJ2-2; no clear D gene. Trimming left V 0 bases short and J 1 base short, with 9 bases between. This CDR3 contains 16 residues. Germline V lookup: CDR1 MNHEY, CDR2 SVGAGI. The CDR3 DNA reads as TGTGCCAGCAGTTACTCGGGCAGGCGGAACACCGGGGAGCTGTTTTTT. It codes for CASSYSGRRNTGELFF.

The chain has TRBV5-1 and TRBJ2-5; 9 bases match TRBD1. Trimming removed 3 bases from V and 4 bases from J; junction bases left unmatched: 7. In germline, CDR1 is SGHRS, CDR2 YFSETQ. The CDR3 spans 15 residues. In nucleotides, the CDR3 is TGCGCCAGCAGCTCCCGGGACAGGGTGTTAGAGACCCAGTACTTC. Amino acid sequence: CASSSRDRVLETQYF.

This chain links TRBV5-4 with TRBJ2-2; 7 bases agree with TRBD1. V gave up 5 bases and J gave up 6 bases; unmatched junction bases: 7. CDR3 length: 14 amino acids. Germline V gene data show CDR1 as SGHNT and CDR2 as YYREEE (reference sequence). The DNA of the CDR3 is TGTGCCAGCAGTCGTACAGGGGACGCCGGGGAGCTGTTTTTT. Translated, it gives CASSRTGDAGELFF.

This clone was found once. The chain links TRBV5-4 to TRBJ1-4; no clear D gene. V lost 2 bases, J lost 5 bases, and 13 bases lay in between. Per germline, CDR1 SGHNT and CDR2 YYREEE (reference sequence). The CDR3 covers 15 residues. CDR3: CASSFAGRRNEKLFF. The CDR3 nucleotides read TGTGCCAGCAGCTTTGCCGGCAGGCGAAATGAAAAACTGTTTTTT.

In DNA form, the CDR3 reads TGTGCCAGCAGTTTCACAGGGGCTACTAATGAAAAACTGTTTTTT. Translation gives CASSFTGATNEKLFF. The chain has TRBV2 and TRBJ1-4; 7 bases line up with TRBD1. V was clipped by 5 bases and J by 2 bases; unmatched bases: 5. The germline V gene encodes CDR1 SNHLY and CDR2 FYNNEI. CDR3 length: 15 residues.

CDR3 protein: CSVGRGTGETQYF. Written as DNA, the CDR3 is TGCAGCGTTGGTAGGGGGACGGGGGAGACCCAGTACTTC. The V and J genes are TRBV29-1 and TRBJ2-5; a weak D match, TRBD1 (6 bases). Germline CDR1 is SQVTM and CDR2 is ANQGSEA. The length of the CDR3 is 13 residues. V was shortened by 4 bases and J by 5 bases, with 14 bases between the two germline ends.